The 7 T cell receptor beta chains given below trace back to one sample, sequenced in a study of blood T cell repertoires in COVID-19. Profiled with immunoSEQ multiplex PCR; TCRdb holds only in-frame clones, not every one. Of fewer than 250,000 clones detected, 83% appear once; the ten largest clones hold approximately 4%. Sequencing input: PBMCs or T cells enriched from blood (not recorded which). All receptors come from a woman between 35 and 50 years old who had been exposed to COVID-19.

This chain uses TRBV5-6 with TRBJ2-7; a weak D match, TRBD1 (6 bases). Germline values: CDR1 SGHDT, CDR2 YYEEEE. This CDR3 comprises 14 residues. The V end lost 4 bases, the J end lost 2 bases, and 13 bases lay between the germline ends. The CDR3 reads CASSRSGTTYEQYF. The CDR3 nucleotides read TGTGCCAGCAGCAGATCCGGGACAACCTACGAGCAGTACTTC.

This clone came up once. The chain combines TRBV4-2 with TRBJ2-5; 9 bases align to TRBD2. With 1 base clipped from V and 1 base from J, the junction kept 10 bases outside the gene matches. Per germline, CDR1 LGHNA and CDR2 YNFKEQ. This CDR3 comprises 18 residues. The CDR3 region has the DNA TGTGCCAGCAGCCAAGTTTCCGCGGGGGGGCTCCGCCAAGAGACCCAGTACTTC. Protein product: CASSQVSAGGLRQETQYF.

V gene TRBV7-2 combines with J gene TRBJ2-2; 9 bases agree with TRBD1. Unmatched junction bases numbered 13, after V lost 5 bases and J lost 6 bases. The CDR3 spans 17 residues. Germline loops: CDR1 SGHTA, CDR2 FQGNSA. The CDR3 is CASSPLQQGAQAGELFF. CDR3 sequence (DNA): TGTGCCAGCAGCCCACTGCAACAGGGGGCGCAGGCCGGGGAGCTGTTTTTT.

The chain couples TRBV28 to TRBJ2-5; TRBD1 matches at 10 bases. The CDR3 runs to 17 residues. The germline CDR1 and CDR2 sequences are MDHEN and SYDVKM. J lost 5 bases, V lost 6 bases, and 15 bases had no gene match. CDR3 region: CASSSGQGGGIGETQYF. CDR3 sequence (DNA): TGTGCCAGCAGCTCTGGACAGGGGGGGGGTATTGGTGAGACCCAGTACTTC.

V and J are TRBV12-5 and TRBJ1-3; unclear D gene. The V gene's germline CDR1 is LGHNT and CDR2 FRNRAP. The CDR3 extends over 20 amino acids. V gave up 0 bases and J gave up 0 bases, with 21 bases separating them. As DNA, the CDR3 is TGTGCTAGTGGTTTGGTACTAAGCGGCGGTGGGCAACTCTCTGGAAACACCATATATTTT. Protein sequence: CASGLVLSGGGQLSGNTIYF.

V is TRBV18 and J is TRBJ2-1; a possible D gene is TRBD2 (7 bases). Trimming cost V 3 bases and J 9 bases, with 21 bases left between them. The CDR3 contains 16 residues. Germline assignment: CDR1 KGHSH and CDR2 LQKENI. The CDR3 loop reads CASSPFEEGGNGEQFF. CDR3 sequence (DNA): TGTGCCAGCTCACCCTTTGAGGAGGGGGGGAATGGTGAGCAGTTCTTC.

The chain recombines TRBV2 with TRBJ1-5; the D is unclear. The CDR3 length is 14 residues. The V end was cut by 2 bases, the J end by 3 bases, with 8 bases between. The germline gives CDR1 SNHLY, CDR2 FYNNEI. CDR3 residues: CASSEIANNQPQHF. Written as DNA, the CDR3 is TGTGCCAGCAGTGAAATAGCTAACAATCAGCCCCAGCATTTT.